The sequence of this T cell receptor (beta chain) was determined in a study of CD8 T cells in Susac syndrome. CDR3 length: 12 residues. Germline V gene lookup returns CDR1 SQVTM and CDR2 ANQGSEA. V was cut by 2 bases and J by 5 bases, with 7 bases left in between. When the RNA was reverse transcribed, random hexamers were used with an input of about 0.45 to 1 ug. TCR beta CDR3 was amplified by immunoSEQ covering 54 Vbeta and 13 Jbeta. TCRdb independently ran MiXCR on the immunoSEQ multiplex PCR reads; one entry per CDR3 protein. The sample yields about 200,000 distinct CDR3 sequences, roughly 95% seen once. Healthy donors constituted the control group, matched for age and sex. The authors negatively isolated CD8+ and CD4+ T cells and FACS-enriched TEMRA cells.

The receptor's source is a human donor in good health. This chain uses TRBV29-1 with TRBJ2-1; D is ambiguous. What was sequenced was CD4+ T cells from PBMCs. The CDR3 DNA follows: TGCAGCGTTGAACTAGACCACAATGAGCAGTTCTTC. Translated: CSVELDHNEQFF.